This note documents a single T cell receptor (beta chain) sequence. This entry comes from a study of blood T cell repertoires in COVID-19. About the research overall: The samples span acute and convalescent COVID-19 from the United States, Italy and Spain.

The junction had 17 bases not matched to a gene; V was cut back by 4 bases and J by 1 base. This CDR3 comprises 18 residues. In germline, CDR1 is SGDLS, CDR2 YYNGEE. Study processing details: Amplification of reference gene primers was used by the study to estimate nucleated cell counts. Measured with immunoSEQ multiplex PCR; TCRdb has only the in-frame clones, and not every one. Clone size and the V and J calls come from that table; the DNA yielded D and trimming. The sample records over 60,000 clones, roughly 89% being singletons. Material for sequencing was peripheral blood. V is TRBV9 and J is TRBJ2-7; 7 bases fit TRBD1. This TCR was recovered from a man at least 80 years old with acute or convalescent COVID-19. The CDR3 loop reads CASSPRSDRVVGSYEQYF. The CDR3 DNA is TGTGCCAGCAGCCCTCGTTCCGACAGGGTGGTAGGTTCCTACGAGCAGTACTTC.